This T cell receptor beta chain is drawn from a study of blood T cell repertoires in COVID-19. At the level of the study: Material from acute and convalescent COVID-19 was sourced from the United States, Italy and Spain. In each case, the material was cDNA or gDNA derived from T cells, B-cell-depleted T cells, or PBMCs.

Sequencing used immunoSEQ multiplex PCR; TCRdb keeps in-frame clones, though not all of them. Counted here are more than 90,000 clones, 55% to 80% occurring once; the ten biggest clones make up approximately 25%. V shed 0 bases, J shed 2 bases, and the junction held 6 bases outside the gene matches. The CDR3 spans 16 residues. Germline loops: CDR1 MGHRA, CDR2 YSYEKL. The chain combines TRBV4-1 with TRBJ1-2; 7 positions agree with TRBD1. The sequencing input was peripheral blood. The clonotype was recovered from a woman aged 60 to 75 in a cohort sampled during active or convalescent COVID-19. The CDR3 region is CASSQETGQLNYGYTF. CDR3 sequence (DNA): TGCGCCAGCAGCCAAGAGACGGGACAGCTCAACTATGGCTACACCTTC.